The sequence of this T cell receptor (beta chain) was determined in a study of cytomegalovirus exposure and HLA in healthy donors. Germline trimming cut 3 bases from V and 3 bases from J; bases unmatched to any gene: 12. CDR3 size: 17 residues. The germline V gene encodes CDR1 LNHDA and CDR2 SQIVND (reference sequence). PCR used 60 Vbeta primers and 13 Jbeta primers. The protocol was immunoSEQ multiplex PCR, while the TCRdb copy is restricted to in-frame clones and leaves out a portion. This table holds around 110,000 clones, about 70% found once. The receptor's source is a woman aged 45 to 65 in good health and CMV-seropositive. The gene calls are TRBV19 and TRBJ1-1; 8 positions agree with TRBD1. Specimen: PBMCs. Here the CDR3 reads CASSIPLDREEHTEAFF. The CDR3 DNA is TGTGCCAGTAGTATCCCCTTGGACAGGGAAGAGCACACTGAAGCTTTCTTT.